This T cell receptor beta chain was sequenced for a study of Ad26.COV2.S vaccination and SARS-CoV-2 variants. Study summary: The authors gave Ad26.COV2.S intramuscularly, either once or twice 56 days apart.

CDR1 LGHNA and CDR2 YNFKEQ come from the germline V gene. This CDR3 region has 15 residues. V shed 0 bases and J 5 bases; nucleotides not matched to a gene: 4. Specified treatment: over 15 received Ad26.COV2.S at low or high dose, single or two shots; about 5 received placebo; per-sample allocation not given. Each sample was drawn 63 days after the first injection (of vaccine or placebo). Whole-study results and caveats: Responses of T cells in total may have been underestimated by the TCR breadth and depth analyses. There was reportedly substantial breadth in spike-specific CD8+ and CD4+ T cell responses after vaccination.

Profiled with immunoSEQ multiplex PCR; TCRdb holds only in-frame clones, not every one. This sample carries about 350,000 clones, more than 75% of them seen once, and the ten largest clones take around 3.3%. Remarks on this clone: Its specificity is unknown.

The receptor's source is a person between 18 and 60 years old who received the Ad26.COV2.S COVID-19 vaccine or a placebo. The rearrangement joins TRBV4-2 to TRBJ2-3; 8 nucleotides agree with TRBD2. The input for sequencing was peripheral blood, taken in a trial of Ad26.COV2.S vaccine versus placebo. The chain's CDR3 is CASSQDPGGLDTQYF. The CDR3 region has the DNA TGTGCCAGCAGCCAAGATCCGGGAGGGCTAGATACGCAGTATTTT.